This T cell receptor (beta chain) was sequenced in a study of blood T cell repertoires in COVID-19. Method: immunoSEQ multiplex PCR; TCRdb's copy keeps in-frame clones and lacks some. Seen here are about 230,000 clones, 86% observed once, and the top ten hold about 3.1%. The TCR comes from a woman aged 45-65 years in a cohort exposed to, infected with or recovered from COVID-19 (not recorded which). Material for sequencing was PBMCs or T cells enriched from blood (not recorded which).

The CDR3 nucleotides are TGTGCCAGCACTATCGACGACAGGGTAGGGGAGCAGTACTTC. Residues: CASTIDDRVGEQYF. The V call is TRBV2, the J call TRBJ2-7; TRBD1 agrees at 7 bases. Looked up from germline, CDR1 is SNHLY and CDR2 is FYNNEI. With 7 bases clipped from V and 7 bases from J, the junction kept 13 bases outside the gene matches. The CDR3 is made up of 14 amino acids.